The present T cell receptor beta chain was sequenced within a study of beta chain features in type 1 diabetes. Study outcomes and limitations: Sequencing of cDNA might inflate the share of cells that strongly express TCR. There were fewer insertions and more deletions at the VDJ junctions of type 1 diabetes patients.

The CDR3 loop spans 13 amino acids. Germline loops: CDR1 ENHRY, CDR2 SYGVKD. Trimming took 6 bases from V and 7 from J, leaving 13 bases between them. TCRB transcripts that were expressed got sequenced, as all of the isolated RNA had been reverse transcribed. Repertoires were generated with immunoSEQ multiplex PCR, while TCRdb's copy carries only in-frame clones and drops some. The sample contains 330,000 or so clones, 20% of which appear only once. With respect to this clone: Its antigen remains unidentified.

V gene TRBV10-3 combines with J gene TRBJ2-1; weak D call: TRBD1 (7 bases). The receptor comes from a woman in her late teens or twenties in good health. Material for sequencing was naive CD4+ T cells from blood. The CDR3 region is CAISNRGLNEQFF. CDR3 coding DNA: TGTGCCATCAGCAACAGGGGACTGAATGAGCAGTTCTTC.